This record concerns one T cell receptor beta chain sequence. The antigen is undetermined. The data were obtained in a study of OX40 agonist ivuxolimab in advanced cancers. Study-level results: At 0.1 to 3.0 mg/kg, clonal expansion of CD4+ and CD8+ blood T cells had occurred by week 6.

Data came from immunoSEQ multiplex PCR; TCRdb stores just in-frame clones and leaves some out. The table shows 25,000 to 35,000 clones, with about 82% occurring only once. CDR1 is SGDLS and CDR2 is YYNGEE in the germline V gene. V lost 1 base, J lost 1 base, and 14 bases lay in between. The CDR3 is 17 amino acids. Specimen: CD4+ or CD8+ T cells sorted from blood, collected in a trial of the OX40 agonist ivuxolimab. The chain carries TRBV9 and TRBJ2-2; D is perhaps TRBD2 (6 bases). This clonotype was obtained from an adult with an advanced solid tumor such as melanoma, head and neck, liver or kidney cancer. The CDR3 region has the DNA TGTGCCAGCAGCGTATTCTTCCAGGGAGGGAACACCGGGGAGCTGTTTTTT. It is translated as CASSVFFQGGNTGELFF.